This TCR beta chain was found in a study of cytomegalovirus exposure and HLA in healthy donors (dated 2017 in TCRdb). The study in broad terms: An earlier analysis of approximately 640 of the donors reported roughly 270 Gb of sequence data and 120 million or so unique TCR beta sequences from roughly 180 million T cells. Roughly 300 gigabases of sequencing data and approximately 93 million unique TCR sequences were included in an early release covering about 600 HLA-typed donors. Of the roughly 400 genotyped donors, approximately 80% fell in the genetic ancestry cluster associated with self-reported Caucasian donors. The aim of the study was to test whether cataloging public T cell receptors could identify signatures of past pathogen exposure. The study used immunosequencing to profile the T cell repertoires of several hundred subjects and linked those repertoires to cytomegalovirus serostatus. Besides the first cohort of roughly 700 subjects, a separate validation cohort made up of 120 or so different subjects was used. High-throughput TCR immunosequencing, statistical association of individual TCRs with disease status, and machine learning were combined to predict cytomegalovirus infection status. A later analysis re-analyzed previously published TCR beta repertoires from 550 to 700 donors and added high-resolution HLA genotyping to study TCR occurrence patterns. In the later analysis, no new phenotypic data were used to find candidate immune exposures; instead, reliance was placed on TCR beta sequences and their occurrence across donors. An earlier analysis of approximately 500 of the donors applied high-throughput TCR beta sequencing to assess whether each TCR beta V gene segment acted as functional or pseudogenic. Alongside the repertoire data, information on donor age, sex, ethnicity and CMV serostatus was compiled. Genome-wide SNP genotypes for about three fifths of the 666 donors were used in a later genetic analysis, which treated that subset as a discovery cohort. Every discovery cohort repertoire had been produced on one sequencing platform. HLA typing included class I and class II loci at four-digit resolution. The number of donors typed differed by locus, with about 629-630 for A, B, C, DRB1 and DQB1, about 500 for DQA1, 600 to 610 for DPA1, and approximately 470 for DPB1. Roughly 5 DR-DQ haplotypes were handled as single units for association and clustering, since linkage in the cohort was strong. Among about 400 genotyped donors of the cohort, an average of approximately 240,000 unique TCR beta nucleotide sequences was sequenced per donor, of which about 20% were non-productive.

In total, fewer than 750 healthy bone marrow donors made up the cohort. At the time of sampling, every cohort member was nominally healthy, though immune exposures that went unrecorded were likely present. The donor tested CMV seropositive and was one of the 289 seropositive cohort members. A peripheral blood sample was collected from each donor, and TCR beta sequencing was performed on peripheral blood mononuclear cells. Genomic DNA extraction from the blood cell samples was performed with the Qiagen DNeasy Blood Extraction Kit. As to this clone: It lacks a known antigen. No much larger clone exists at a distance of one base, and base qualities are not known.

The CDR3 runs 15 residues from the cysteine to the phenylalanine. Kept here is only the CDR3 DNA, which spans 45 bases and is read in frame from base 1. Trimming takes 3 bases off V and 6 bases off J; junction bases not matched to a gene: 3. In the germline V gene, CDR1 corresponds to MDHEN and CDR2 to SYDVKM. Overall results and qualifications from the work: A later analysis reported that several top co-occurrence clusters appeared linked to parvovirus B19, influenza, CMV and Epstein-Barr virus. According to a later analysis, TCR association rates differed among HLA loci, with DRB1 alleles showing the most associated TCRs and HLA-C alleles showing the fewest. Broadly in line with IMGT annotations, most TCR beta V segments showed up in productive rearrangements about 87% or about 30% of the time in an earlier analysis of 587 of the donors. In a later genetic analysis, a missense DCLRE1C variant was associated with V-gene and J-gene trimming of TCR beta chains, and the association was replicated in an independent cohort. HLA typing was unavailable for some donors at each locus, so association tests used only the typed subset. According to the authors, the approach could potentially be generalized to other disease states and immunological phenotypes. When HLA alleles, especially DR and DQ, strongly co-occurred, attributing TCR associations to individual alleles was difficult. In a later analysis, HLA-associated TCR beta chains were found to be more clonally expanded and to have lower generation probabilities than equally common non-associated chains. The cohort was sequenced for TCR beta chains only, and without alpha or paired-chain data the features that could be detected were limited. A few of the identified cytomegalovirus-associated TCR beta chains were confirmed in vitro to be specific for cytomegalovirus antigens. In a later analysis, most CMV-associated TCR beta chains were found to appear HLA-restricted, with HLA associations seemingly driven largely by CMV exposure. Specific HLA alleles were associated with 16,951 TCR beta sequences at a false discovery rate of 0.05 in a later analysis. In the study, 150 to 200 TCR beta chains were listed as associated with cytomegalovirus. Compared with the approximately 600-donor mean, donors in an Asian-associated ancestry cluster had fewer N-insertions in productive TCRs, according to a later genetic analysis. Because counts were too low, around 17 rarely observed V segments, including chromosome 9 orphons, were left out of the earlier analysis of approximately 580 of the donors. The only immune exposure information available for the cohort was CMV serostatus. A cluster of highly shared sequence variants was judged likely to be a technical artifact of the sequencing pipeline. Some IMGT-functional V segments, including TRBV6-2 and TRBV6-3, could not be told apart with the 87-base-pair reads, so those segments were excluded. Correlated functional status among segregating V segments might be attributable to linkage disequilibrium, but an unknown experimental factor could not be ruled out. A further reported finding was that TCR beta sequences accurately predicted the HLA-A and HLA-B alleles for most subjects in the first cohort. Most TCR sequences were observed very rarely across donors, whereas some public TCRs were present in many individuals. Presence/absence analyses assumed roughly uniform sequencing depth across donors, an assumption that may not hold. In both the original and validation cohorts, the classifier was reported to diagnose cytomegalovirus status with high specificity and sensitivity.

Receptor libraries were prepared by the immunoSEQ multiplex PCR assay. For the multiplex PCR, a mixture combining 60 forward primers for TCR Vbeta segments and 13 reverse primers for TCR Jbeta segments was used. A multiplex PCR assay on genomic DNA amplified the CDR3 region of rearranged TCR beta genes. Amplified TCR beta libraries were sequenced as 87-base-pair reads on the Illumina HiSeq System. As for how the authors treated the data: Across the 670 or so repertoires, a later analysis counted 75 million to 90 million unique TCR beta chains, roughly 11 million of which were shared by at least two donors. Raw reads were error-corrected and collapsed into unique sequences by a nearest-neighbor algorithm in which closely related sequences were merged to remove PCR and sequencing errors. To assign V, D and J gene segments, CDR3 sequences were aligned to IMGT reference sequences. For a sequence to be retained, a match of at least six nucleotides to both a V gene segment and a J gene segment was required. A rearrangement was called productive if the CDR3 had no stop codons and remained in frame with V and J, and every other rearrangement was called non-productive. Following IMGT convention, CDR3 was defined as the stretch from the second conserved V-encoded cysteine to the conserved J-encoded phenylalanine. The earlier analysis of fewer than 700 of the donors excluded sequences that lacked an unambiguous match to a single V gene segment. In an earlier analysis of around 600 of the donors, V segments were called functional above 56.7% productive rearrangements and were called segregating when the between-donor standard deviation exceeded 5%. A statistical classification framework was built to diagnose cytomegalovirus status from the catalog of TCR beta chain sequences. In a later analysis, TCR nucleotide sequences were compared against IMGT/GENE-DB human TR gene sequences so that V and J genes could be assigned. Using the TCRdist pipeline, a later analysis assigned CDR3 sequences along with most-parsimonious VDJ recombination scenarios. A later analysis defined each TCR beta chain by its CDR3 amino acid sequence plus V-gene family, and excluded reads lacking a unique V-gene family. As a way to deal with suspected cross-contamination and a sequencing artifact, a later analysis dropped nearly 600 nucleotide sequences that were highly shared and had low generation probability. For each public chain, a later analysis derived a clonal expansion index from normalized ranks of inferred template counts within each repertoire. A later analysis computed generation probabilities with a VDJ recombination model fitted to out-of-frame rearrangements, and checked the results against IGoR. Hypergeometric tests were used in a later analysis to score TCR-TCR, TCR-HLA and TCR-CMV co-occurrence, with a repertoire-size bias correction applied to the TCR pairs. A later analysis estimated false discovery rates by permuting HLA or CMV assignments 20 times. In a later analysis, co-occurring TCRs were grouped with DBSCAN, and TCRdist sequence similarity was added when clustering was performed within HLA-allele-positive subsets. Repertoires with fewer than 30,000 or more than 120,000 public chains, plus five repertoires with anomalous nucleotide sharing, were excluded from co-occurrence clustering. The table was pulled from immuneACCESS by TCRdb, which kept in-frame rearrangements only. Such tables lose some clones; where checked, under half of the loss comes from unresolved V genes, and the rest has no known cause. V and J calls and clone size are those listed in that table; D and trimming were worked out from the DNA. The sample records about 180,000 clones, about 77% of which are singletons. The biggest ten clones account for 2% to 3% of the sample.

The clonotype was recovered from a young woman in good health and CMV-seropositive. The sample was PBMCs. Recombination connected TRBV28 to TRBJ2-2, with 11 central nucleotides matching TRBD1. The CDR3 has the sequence CASSFPGQGAGELFF. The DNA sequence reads TGTGCCAGCAGTTTTCCGGGACAGGGGGCCGGGGAGCTGTTTTTT.